The 19 T cell receptor beta chains given below trace back to one sample, sequenced in a study of technical replicates of blood from a handful of donors (dated by TCRdb to 2017 to 2019). Library preparation employed the immunoSEQ multiplex PCR assay. Sourced from immuneACCESS, this table was stored by TCRdb with only in-frame sequences that have V and J called. A share of the clones is absent; for the studies checked, an unresolved V gene accounts for under half, and the remainder has no known explanation. This sample is represented by about 73,000 clones; around 93% of them were singletons. Over 0.2% of the sample rests with the top ten. What was sequenced was T cells isolated from PBMCs. Every receptor here comes from a human donor in good health.

Details on this clone: One end of the junction fails to match germline, which may point to a read error. This rearrangement joins TRBV11-2 to TRBJ2-1, with 10 bases identical to TRBD2. Germline CDR1 SGHAT, CDR2 FQNNGV. The CDR3 spans 14 residues. Written as DNA, the CDR3 is TGTGCCAGCAGTTTCAAGCGGGAGGGTTTGGGGTCGGTCTTC. Encoded protein: CASSFKREGLGSVF.

V and J are TRBV4-2 and TRBJ1-1; 8 bases are a match to TRBD1. J gave up 0 bases and V 0 bases, and 3 bases lay outside the gene matches. The CDR3 is 16 residues long. The germline V gene encodes CDR1 LGHNA and CDR2 YNFKEQ. CDR3 sequence (DNA): TGTGCCAGCAGCCAAGAACAGGGGGACATGAACACTGAAGCTTTCTTT. Translation: CASSQEQGDMNTEAFF.

In its sample, this clone was seen a few times. CDR3 region: CASGWNYKLFF. The CDR3 nucleotides are TGTGCCAGCGGGTGGAACTACAAACTGTTTTTT. The chain carries TRBV28 and TRBJ1-4, with unresolved D. The V gene lost 8 bases and the J gene lost 11 bases, with 12 bases spanning the gap. CDR1 is MDHEN and CDR2 is SYDVKM in the germline V gene. The CDR3 totals 11 residues.

J is TRBJ2-7 and V is TRBV19, with TRBD1 matching 9 bases. Looked up from germline, CDR1 is LNHDA and CDR2 is SQIVND (reference sequence). The CDR3 length is 13 residues. With 5 bases clipped from V and 4 bases from J, the junction kept 3 bases outside the gene matches. The CDR3 DNA reads as TGTGCCAGTAGTTGGACAGGGGAGTACGAGCAGTACTTC. This encodes CASSWTGEYEQYF.

The chain has TRBV2 and TRBJ1-5, with TRBD1 identical over 10 bases. The germline V gene encodes CDR1 SNHLY and CDR2 FYNNEI. The CDR3 length is 15 residues. After removal of 4 bases from V and 5 bases from J, the junction contained 5 bases not matched to a gene. In nucleotides, the CDR3 is TGTGCCAGCAGTGTACGGGACAGGGGCGATCAGCCCCAGCATTTT. Translation gives CASSVRDRGDQPQHF. Full variable domain (rest looked up from reference TRBV2 and TRBJ1-5): EPEVTQTPSHQVTQMGQEVILRCVPISNHLYFYWYRQILGQKVEFLVSFYNNEISEKSEIFDDQFSVERPDGSNFTLKIRSTKLEDSAMYFCASSVRDRGDQPQHFGDGTRLSIL.

The V call is TRBV7-8, the J call TRBJ2-2; tentatively, D is TRBD1 (6 bases). This CDR3 has 15 amino acids. The ends were cut back, 8 bases at V and 6 bases at J, with 19 bases in the middle. Germline CDR1 reads SGHVS; CDR2 reads FQNEAQ. The CDR3, as DNA: TGTGCCAGCTCTCCGGCAGGGGAGATGCCCGGGGAGCTGTTTTTT. This gives the protein CASSPAGEMPGELFF.

The chain links TRBV11-2 to TRBJ2-4; no firm D call. V was clipped by 3 bases and J by 0 bases, with 6 bases between them. The CDR3 is 14 residues long. Germline CDR1 SGHAT, CDR2 FQNNGV. The CDR3 region has the DNA TGTGCCAGCAGCTTTCAGTTAGCCAAAAACATTCAGTACTTC. Translation: CASSFQLAKNIQYF.

The genes are TRBV6-5 and TRBJ2-7, with 7 bases identical to TRBD1. V shed 0 bases, J shed 2 bases, and the junction held 7 bases outside the gene matches. Per the germline V gene, CDR1 is MNHEY and CDR2 is SVGAGI. The CDR3 covers 16 residues. The CDR3 sequence is CASSYSGTAIAYEQYF. The CDR3 DNA follows: TGTGCCAGCAGTTACTCCGGGACAGCGATAGCCTACGAGCAGTACTTC.

This clone was recorded only once. This chain joins TRBV11-3 and TRBJ2-1, with D uncertain. V was cut by 0 bases and J by 8 bases, with 8 bases left in between. The CDR3 consists of 13 residues. Germline CDR1 and CDR2: SGHNT and YENEEA. CDR3 coding DNA: TGTGCCAGCAGCTTAGAGGTGCGATATGAGCAGTTCTTC. This gives the protein CASSLEVRYEQFF.

The J gene is TRBJ1-6, the V gene TRBV14; 7 nucleotides agree with TRBD1. CDR3 size: 14 residues. Unmatched junction bases numbered 9, after V lost 2 bases and J lost 14 bases. The germline V gene has CDR1 SGHDN and CDR2 FVKESK. CDR3 DNA: TGTGCCAGCAGCCAATCAAGGACAGGACTGTCCCTCCACTTT. Amino acids: CASSQSRTGLSLHF.

In this sample, this clone turned up once. The CDR3 nucleotides are TGCGCCAGCAGCCAAGATAGGGCCCCCGGGACAGGGGGACTCGGCACTGAAGCTTTCTTT. Translation gives CASSQDRAPGTGGLGTEAFF. This sequence joins TRBV4-1 and TRBJ1-1, with 11 bases aligning to TRBD1. Per the germline V gene, CDR1 is MGHRA and CDR2 is YSYEKL. The CDR3 covers 20 residues. V lost 0 bases, J lost 4 bases, and 16 bases stayed unmatched.

The chain carries TRBV19 and TRBJ2-5; TRBD1 might be the D (5 bases). Trimming left V 5 bases short and J 4 bases short, with 11 bases between. The germline CDR1 and CDR2 sequences are LNHDA and SQIVND (reference sequence). The CDR3 totals 13 residues. This chain's CDR3 is CASSPSQGETQYF. For the CDR3, the DNA is TGTGCCAGTAGTCCGTCTCAGGGAGAGACCCAGTACTTC.

This sequence joins TRBV9 and TRBJ2-7, with 7 positions matching TRBD1. This CDR3 has 13 residues. Trimming cost V 0 bases and J 5 bases; bases outside gene matches: 2. Germline V gene lookup returns CDR1 SGDLS and CDR2 YYNGEE. This chain's CDR3 is CASSVVTGDEQYF. The CDR3 nucleotides read TGTGCCAGCAGCGTAGTAACAGGGGACGAGCAGTACTTC.

The chain is built from TRBV13 and TRBJ2-7; 12 nucleotides line up with TRBD2. This CDR3 has 16 amino acids. V was clipped by 3 bases and J by 2 bases; unmatched bases: 5. Germline lookup yields CDR1 PRHDT and CDR2 FYEKMQ (reference sequence). CDR3 coding DNA: TGTGCCAGCAGCTTCCTTGGACTAGCGGGAACCTACGAGCAGTACTTC. As protein: CASSFLGLAGTYEQYF.

Of note for this clone: The same CDR3 is also encoded by other DNA sequences in this sample. The chain carries TRBV5-1 and TRBJ2-7; tentatively, D is TRBD2 (5 bases). The germline V gene has CDR1 SGHRS and CDR2 YFSETQ. This CDR3 spans 15 amino acids. V was cut by 0 bases and J by 0 bases, with 10 bases left in between. In DNA form, the CDR3 reads TGCGCCAGCAGCTTGGTCGGCGGAGGCTCCTACGAGCAGTACTTC. Translation: CASSLVGGGSYEQYF.

This clone was counted between two and nine times. V is TRBV2 and J is TRBJ1-1; D ambiguous. The length of the CDR3 is 14 residues. Germline V gives CDR1 SNHLY, CDR2 FYNNEI. V was trimmed by 4 bases and J by 4 bases, leaving 13 bases between them. The chain's CDR3 is CASSGRGAGTEAFF. The CDR3 DNA is TGTGCCAGCAGTGGACGAGGAGCTGGCACTGAAGCTTTCTTT. The full variable domain, its missing parts supplied by reference TRBV2 and TRBJ1-1, is EPEVTQTPSHQVTQMGQEVILRCVPISNHLYFYWYRQILGQKVEFLVSFYNNEISEKSEIFDDQFSVERPDGSNFTLKIRSTKLEDSAMYFCASSGRGAGTEAFFGQGTRLTVV.

The chain recombines TRBV30 with TRBJ1-2; 9 bases agree with TRBD1. J gave up 3 bases and V 2 bases, and 1 base lay outside the gene matches. CDR3 length equals 13 residues. Germline V gene data show CDR1 as GTSNPN and CDR2 as SVGIG (reference sequence). As DNA, the CDR3 is TGTGCCTGGAGTCGGACAGGGGACTATGGCTACACCTTC. Its translation is CAWSRTGDYGYTF.

V and J are TRBV6-1 and TRBJ2-3, with a possible D match to TRBD1 (6 bases). This CDR3 region has 15 residues. V gave up 6 bases and J gave up 4 bases, with 17 bases separating them. Germline CDR1 and CDR2: MNHNS and SASEGT. CDR3 coding DNA: TGTGCCAGCAGAGGGGACACCGGCTTCCCAGATACGCAGTATTTT. Amino acid sequence: CASRGDTGFPDTQYF.

This chain connects TRBV15 to TRBJ1-5; tentatively, D is TRBD1 (5 bases). The CDR3 contains 15 residues. V lost 3 bases and J lost 3, with 12 bases in between. The germline V gene encodes CDR1 LNHNV and CDR2 YYDKDF (reference sequence). CDR3 loop: CATSSADSHNQPQHF. The CDR3 nucleotides are TGTGCCACCAGCAGTGCCGACAGCCACAATCAGCCCCAGCATTTT.